Detailed here is one TCR beta chain. The antigen is undetermined. Time point defined: pre-sensitization, week 0. Treatment reported: therapeutic diphenylcyclopropenone sensitization with weekly scalp DPC. Unfractionated whole blood yielded total RNA. These data belong to a study of human T cells and chemical hapten exposure. Study findings and constraints: Every donor had alopecia, and their immune response may therefore differ from healthy people's.

TCRdb redid the calling of the RACE reads with MiXCR, one entry per CDR3 protein. The table lists approximately 80,000 distinct CDR3 sequences, approximately 14% of them singletons. The CDR3 has 16 residues. The V segment lost 3 bases and the J segment 1 base; nucleotides outside the gene matches: 7. The J gene is TRBJ2-5, the V gene TRBV12-3 or TRBV12-4; TRBD2 matches at 8 bases. Here the sequenced sample was whole blood, taken in connection with sensitization to the hapten diphenylcyclopropenone (DPC). The clonotype was recovered from a woman aged 45-65 years with alopecia areata. Some clones in this sample may be carry-over from other donors' samples. The CDR3 bases are TGTGCCAGCAGTTTTGTCCCGGGAGGGCGCCAAGAGACCCAGTACTTC. This sequence encodes CASSFVPGGRQETQYF.